The clone carrying this TCR beta chain was counted once. Antigen specificity is unknown. Some clones are missing from TCRdb's copy, which holds only in-frame ones; the method was immunoSEQ multiplex PCR. This table holds 120,000 or so clones, roughly nine tenths found once. This sample is drawn from a study of T cell responses to AZD1222 COVID-19 vaccine. Study-level findings and limits: Distributed over spike, vaccine-associated CD4 TCRs predominated at 160-218 and 743-854.

Germline V gene data show CDR1 as MNHEY and CDR2 as SVGAGI. This CDR3 has 12 amino acids. V gave up 8 bases and J gave up 5 bases; unmatched junction bases: 3. This sample comprised peripheral blood, obtained on day 0 of AZD1222 vaccination. The origin of this receptor is an adult in good health. The J gene is TRBJ1-1, the V gene TRBV6-5; 9 positions agree with TRBD1. DNA of the CDR3: TGTGCCAGCGCCGACAGGGGGACTGAAGCTTTCTTT. Protein product: CASADRGTEAFF.